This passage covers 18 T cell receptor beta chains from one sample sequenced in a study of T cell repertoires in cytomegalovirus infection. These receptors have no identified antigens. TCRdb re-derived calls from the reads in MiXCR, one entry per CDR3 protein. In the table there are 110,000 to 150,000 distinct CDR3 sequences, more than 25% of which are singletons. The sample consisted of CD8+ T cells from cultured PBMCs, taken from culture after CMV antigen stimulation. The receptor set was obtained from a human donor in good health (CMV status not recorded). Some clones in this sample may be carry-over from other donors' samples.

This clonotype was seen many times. The CDR3 here is CASSLGAENTEAFF. CDR3 sequence (DNA): TGTGCCAGCAGCTTAGGTGCAGAGAACACTGAAGCTTTCTTT. The chain employs TRBV7-8 and TRBJ1-1; D not resolved. The CDR3 covers 14 residues. Trimming took off 1 base at V and 1 base at J, with 7 bases between the two ends. Germline V gives CDR1 SGHVS, CDR2 FQNEAQ.

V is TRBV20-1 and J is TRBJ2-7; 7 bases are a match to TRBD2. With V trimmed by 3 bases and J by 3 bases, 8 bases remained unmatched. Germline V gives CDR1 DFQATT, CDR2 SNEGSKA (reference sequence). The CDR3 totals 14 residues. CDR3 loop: CSASEGRGSYEQYF. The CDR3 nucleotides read TGCAGTGCTAGCGAAGGGCGGGGGAGCTACGAGCAGTACTTC.

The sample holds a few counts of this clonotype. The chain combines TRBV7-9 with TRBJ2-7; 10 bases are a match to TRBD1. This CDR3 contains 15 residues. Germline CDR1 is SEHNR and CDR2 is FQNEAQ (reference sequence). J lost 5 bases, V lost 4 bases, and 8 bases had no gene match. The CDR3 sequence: CASSSPGQGPHEQYF. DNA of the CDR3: TGTGCCAGCAGCTCTCCGGGACAGGGGCCCCACGAGCAGTACTTC.

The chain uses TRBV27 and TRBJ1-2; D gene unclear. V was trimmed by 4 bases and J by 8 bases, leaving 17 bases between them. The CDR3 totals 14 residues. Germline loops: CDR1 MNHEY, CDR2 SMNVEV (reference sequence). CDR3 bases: TGTGCCAGCAGTTCCTCTGGGGATTCGTTAGGCTACACCTTC. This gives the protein CASSSSGDSLGYTF.

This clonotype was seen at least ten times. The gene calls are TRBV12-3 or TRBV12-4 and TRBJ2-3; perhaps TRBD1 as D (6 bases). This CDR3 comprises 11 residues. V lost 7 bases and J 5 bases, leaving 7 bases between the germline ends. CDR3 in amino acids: CASKGGDTQYF. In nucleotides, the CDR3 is TGTGCCAGCAAAGGGGGAGATACGCAGTATTTT.

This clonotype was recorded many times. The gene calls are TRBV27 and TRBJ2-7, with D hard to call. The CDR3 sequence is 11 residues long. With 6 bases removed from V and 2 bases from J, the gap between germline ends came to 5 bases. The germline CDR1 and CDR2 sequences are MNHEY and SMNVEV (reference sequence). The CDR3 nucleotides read TGTGCCAGCAGCACAACCTACGAGCAGTACTTC. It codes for CASSTTYEQYF.

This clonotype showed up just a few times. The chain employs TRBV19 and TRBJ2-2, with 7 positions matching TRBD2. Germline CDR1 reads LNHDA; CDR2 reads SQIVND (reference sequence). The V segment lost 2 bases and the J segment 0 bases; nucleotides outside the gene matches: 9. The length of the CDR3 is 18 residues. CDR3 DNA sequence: TGTGCCAGTAGTATACCCCCGACTAGCCCCCCGAACACCGGGGAGCTGTTTTTT. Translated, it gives CASSIPPTSPPNTGELFF.

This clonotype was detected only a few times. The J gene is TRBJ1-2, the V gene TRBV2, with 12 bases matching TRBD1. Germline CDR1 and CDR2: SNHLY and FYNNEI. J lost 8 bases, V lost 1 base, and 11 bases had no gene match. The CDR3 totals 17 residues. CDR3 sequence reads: CASSEGGQGALSRGYTF. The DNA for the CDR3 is TGTGCCAGCAGTGAAGGGGGACAGGGGGCGCTCTCTCGCGGCTACACCTTC.

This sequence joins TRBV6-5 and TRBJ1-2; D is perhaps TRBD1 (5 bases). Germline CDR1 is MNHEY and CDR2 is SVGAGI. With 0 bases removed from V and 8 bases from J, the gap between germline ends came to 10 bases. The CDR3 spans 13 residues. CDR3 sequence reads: CASSYSQWGGYTF. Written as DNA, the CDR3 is TGTGCCAGCAGTTACTCCCAATGGGGGGGCTACACCTTC.

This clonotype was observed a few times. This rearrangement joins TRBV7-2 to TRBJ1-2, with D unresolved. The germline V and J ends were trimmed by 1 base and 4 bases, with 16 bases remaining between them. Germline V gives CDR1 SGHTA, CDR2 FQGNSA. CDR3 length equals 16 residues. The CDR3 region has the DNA TGTGCCAGCAGCTTAGGGCGAGGGTCCCCCCTCTATGGCTACACCTTC. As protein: CASSLGRGSPLYGYTF.

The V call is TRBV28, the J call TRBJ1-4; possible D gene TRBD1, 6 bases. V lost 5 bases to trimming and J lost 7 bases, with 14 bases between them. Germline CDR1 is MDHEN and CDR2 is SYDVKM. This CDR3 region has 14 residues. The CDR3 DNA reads TGTGCCAGCAGTCCCACAGGGAGGAGTGAAAAACTGTTTTTT. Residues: CASSPTGRSEKLFF.

This CDR3 reads CASSPTVGRGDGYTF. The DNA of the CDR3 is TGTGCCAGCAGCCCTACAGTTGGCAGGGGGGATGGCTACACCTTC. The rearrangement uses TRBV7-6 and TRBJ1-2; 7 nucleotides line up with TRBD1. The trim removed 5 bases at V and 6 bases at J, leaving 12 bases unmatched. The CDR3 spans 15 residues. Germline CDR1 and CDR2: SGHVS and FNYEAQ.

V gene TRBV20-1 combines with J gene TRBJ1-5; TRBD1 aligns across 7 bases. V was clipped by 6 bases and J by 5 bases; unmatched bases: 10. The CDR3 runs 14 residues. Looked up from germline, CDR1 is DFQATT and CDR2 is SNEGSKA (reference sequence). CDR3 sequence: CSADREGVDQPQHF. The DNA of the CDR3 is TGCAGTGCAGACAGGGAGGGGGTAGATCAGCCCCAGCATTTT.

As DNA, the CDR3 is TGTGCCAGCAGCGAAGGGACAGGCTATGGCTACACCTTC. Translating gives CASSEGTGYGYTF. This chain joins TRBV11-2 and TRBJ1-2; TRBD1 matches at 8 bases. The V gene's germline CDR1 is SGHAT and CDR2 FQNNGV. The CDR3 totals 13 residues. The junction had 3 bases not matched to a gene; V was cut back by 5 bases and J by 4 bases.

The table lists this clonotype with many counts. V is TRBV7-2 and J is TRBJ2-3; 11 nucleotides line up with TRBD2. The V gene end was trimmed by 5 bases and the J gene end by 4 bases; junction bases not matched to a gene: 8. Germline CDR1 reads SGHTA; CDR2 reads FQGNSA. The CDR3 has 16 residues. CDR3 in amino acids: CASSIVAGGPADTQYF. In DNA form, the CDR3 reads TGTGCCAGCAGCATCGTAGCGGGGGGGCCCGCAGATACGCAGTATTTT.

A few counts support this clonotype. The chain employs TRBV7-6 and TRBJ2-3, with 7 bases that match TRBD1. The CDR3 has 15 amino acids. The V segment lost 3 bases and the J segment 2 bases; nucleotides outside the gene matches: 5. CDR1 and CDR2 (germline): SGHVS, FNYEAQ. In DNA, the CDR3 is TGTGCCAGCAGCTTCACACAGGGGCTCACAGATACGCAGTATTTT. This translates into CASSFTQGLTDTQYF. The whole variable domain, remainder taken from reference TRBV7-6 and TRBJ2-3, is GAGVSQSPRYKVTKRGQDVALRCDPISGHVSLYWYRQALGQGPEFLTYFNYEAQQDKSGLPNDRFSAERPEGSISTLTIQRTEQRDSAMYRCASSFTQGLTDTQYFGPGTRLTVL.

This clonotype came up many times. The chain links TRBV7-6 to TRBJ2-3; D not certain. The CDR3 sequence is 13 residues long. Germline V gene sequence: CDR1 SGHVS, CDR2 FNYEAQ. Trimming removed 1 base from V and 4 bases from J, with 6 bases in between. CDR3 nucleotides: TGTGCCAGCAGCTTAGAAAATCCAGATACGCAGTATTTT. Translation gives CASSLENPDTQYF.

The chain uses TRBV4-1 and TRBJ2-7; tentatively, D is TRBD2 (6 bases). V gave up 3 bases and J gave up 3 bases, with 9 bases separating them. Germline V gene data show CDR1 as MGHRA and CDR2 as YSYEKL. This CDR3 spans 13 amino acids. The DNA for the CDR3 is TGCGCCAGCAGCCATGGCGGGGTCTACGAGCAGTACTTC. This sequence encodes CASSHGGVYEQYF.